Presented here are 6 T cell receptor beta chains from one specimen sequenced in a study of blood T cell repertoires in COVID-19. Produced via immunoSEQ multiplex PCR; TCRdb's table is partial and in-frame only. The sample records under 200,000 clones, 75% to 90% being singletons. The specimen was peripheral blood. The receptors were sampled from a man aged 70-80 years with active or convalescent COVID-19.

The sample holds a few counts of this clone. The chain couples TRBV24-1 to TRBJ2-2, with D tentatively TRBD2 (5 bases). With 2 bases removed from V and 5 bases from J, the gap between germline ends came to 8 bases. The CDR3 is 14 residues long. Germline V gene lookup returns CDR1 KGHDR and CDR2 SFDVKD. DNA for the CDR3: TGTGCCACCAGTGATTATCCGGGGACCGGGGAGCTGTTTTTT. Protein sequence: CATSDYPGTGELFF.

The chain couples TRBV7-2 to TRBJ1-5; no firm D call. CDR3 length equals 14 residues. Trimming removed 3 bases from V and 3 bases from J, with 9 bases in between. Germline V gene sequence: CDR1 SGHTA, CDR2 FQGNSA. CDR3 coding DNA: TGTGCCAGCAGCTTGATGTCAGACAATCAGCCCCAGCATTTT. Translated, it gives CASSLMSDNQPQHF.

The genes are TRBV18 and TRBJ2-1; 14 bases are shared with TRBD2. From germline, CDR1 is KGHSH and CDR2 LQKENI. Trimming at V came to 2 bases and at J to 9 bases, leaving 15 bases not matched to a gene. This CDR3 region has 19 residues. The CDR3 nucleotides read TGTGCCAGCTCACCATTGGGACTAGCGGGAGTTTTGCGCAAATCTGAGCAGTTCTTC. It specifies CASSPLGLAGVLRKSEQFF. Drawing the rest from reference TRBV18 and TRBJ2-1, the complete variable domain is NAGVMQNPRHLVRRRGQEARLRCSPMKGHSHVYWYRQLPEEGLKFMVYLQKENIIDESGMPKERFSAEFPKEGPSILRIQQVVRGDSAAYFCASSPLGLAGVLRKSEQFFGPGTRLTVL.

The chain has TRBV19 and TRBJ2-5; TRBD1 matches at 12 bases. CDR1 is LNHDA and CDR2 is SQIVND in the germline V gene (reference sequence). V was pared by 6 bases and J by 4 bases, with 9 bases of the junction left unmatched. The CDR3 has 16 amino acids. CDR3 region: CASSPRRDRGRETQYF. The DNA of the CDR3 is TGTGCCAGTAGCCCAAGAAGGGACAGGGGGCGAGAGACCCAGTACTTC.

This chain joins TRBV2 and TRBJ2-2; TRBD2 matches 8 bases. The CDR3 totals 15 residues. Germline-derived CDR1 and CDR2 are SNHLY and FYNNEI. Germline trimming cut 4 bases from V and 7 bases from J; bases unmatched to any gene: 8. Here the CDR3 DNA reads TGTGCCAGCAGTGCGTTCGGGGGGGCCCTCGGGGAGCTGTTTTTT. It is translated as CASSAFGGALGELFF.

J is TRBJ1-5 and V is TRBV5-1; D is possibly TRBD1 (6 bases). The V end was cut by 0 bases, the J end by 4 bases, with 11 bases between. The germline V gene encodes CDR1 SGHRS and CDR2 YFSETQ. The CDR3 consists of 15 residues. The CDR3 DNA is TGCGCCAGCAGCTTGGCGACAGGTCCTAATCAGCCCCAGCATTTT. Its translation: CASSLATGPNQPQHF.